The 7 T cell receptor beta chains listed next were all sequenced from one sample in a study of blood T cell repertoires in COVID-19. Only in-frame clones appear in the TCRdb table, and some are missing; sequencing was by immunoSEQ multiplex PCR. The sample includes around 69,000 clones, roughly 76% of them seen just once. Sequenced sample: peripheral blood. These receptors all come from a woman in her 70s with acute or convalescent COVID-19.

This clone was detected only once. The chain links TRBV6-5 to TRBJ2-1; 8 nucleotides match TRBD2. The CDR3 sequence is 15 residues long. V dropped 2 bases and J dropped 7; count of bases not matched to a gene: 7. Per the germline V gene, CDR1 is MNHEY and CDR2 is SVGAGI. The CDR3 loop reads CASSYRAGVGNEQFF. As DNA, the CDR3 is TGTGCCAGCAGTTACCGAGCGGGAGTGGGGAATGAGCAGTTCTTC.

The CDR3 loop reads CAWSQQYYEQYF. The CDR3 region has the DNA TGTGCCTGGAGTCAACAGTACTACGAGCAGTACTTC. The rearrangement joins TRBV30 to TRBJ2-7; D gene uncertain. The CDR3 contains 12 residues. With 2 bases removed from V and 3 bases from J, the gap between germline ends came to 8 bases. Germline V gene lookup returns CDR1 GTSNPN and CDR2 SVGIG (reference sequence).

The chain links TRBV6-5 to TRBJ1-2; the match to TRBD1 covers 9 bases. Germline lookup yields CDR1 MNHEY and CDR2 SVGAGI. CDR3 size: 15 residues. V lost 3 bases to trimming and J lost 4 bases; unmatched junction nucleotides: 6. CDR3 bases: TGTGCCAGCAGTTATCCACAGGGGGCTGGCTATGGCTACACCTTC. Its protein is CASSYPQGAGYGYTF.

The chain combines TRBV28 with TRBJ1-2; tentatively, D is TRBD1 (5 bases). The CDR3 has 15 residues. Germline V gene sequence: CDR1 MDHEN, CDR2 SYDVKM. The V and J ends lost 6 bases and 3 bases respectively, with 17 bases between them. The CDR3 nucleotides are TGTGCCAGCAGACCCTCAGGGCGGGAGCACTATGGCTACACCTTC. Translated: CASRPSGREHYGYTF.

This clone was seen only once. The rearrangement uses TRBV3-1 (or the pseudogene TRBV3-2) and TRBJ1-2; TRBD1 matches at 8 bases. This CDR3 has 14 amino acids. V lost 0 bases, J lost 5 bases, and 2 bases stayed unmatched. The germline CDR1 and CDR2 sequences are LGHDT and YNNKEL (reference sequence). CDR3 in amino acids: CASSQDHRGYGYTF. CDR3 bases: TGTGCCAGCAGCCAAGACCACAGGGGGTATGGCTACACCTTC.

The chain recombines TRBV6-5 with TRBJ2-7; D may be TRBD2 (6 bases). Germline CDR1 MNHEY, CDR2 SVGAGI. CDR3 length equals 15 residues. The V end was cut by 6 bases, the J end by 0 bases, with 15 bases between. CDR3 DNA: TGTGCCAGCAGAGCCTTACTGACTAGCTCCTACGAGCAGTACTTC. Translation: CASRALLTSSYEQYF.

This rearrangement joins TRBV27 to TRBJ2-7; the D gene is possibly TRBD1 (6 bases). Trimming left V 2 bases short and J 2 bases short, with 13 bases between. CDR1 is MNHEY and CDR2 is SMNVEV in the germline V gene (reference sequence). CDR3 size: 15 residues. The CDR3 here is CASSLKWGHTYEQYF. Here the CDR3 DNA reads TGTGCCAGCAGTTTAAAGTGGGGACACACCTACGAGCAGTACTTC.